This T cell receptor beta chain was retrieved from a study of blood T cell repertoires in COVID-19. About the research overall: The United States, Italy and Spain supplied acute and convalescent COVID-19 samples. The cDNA or gDNA used as material had been derived from T cells, B-cell-depleted T cells, or PBMCs.

The CDR3 runs 14 residues. Germline V gene sequence: CDR1 LNHDA, CDR2 SQIVND (reference sequence). Trimming took off 1 base at V and 1 base at J, with 7 bases between the two ends. Original handling: Estimates of nucleated cell counts were drawn from the amplification of reference gene primers. The table came from immunoSEQ multiplex PCR; TCRdb's copy has only in-frame clones and leaves some out. D and trimming were read from the DNA, whereas the V and J calls and clone size are those reported in that table. The table records 20,000 to 25,000 clones, around 90% of them present only once. The chain uses TRBV19 and TRBJ2-5, with D uncertain. The source material was peripheral blood. The TCR originated in a woman of 80 years or more with active COVID-19. CDR3 coding DNA: TGTGCCAGTAGTATAGTAGCTACCCAAGAGACCCAGTACTTC. Amino acids: CASSIVATQETQYF.